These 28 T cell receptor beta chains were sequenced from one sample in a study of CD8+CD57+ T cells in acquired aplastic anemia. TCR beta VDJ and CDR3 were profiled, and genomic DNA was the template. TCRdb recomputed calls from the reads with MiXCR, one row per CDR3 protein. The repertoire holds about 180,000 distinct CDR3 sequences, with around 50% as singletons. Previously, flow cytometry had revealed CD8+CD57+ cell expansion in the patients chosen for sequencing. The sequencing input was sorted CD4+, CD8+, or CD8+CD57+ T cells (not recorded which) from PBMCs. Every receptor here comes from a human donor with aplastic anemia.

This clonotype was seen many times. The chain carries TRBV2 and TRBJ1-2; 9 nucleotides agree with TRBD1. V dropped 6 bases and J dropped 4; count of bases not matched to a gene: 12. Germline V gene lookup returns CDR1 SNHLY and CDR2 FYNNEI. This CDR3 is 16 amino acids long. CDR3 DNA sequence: TGTGCCAGCAGCAATACCGGGACAGGGTTTAGCTATGGCTACACCTTC. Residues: CASSNTGTGFSYGYTF.

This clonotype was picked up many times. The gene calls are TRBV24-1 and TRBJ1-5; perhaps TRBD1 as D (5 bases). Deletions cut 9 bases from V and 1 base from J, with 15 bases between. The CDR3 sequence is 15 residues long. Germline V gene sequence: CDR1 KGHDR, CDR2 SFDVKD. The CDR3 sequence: CATGSLGGSNQPQHF. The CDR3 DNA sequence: TGTGCCACCGGATCCTTGGGGGGGAGCAATCAGCCCCAGCATTTT.

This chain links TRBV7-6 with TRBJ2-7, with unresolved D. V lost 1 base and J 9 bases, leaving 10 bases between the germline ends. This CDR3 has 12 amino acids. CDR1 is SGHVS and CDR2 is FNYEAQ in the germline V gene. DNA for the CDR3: TGTGCCAGCAGCTTAGATGGAGTTTCGCAGTACTTC. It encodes CASSLDGVSQYF.

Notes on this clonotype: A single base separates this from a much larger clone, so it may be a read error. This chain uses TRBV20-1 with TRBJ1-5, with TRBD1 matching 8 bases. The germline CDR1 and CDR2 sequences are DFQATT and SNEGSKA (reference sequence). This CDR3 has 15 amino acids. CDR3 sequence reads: CSARKRTGFNQLQHF. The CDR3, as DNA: TGCAGTGCTAGGAAACGGACAGGGTTCAATCAGCTCCAGCATTTT.

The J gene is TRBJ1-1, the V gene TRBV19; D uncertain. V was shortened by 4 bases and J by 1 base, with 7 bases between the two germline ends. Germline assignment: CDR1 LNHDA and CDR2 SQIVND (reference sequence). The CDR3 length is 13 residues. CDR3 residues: CASSTRPNTEAFF. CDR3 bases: TGTGCCAGTAGTACACGGCCGAACACTGAAGCTTTCTTT.

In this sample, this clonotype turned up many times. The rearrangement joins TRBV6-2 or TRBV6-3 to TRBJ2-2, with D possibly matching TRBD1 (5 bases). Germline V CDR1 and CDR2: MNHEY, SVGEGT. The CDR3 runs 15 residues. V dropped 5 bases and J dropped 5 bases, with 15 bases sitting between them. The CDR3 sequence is CASSHQGGGTGELFF. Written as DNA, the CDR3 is TGTGCCAGCAGTCACCAGGGTGGCGGTACCGGGGAGCTGTTTTTT.

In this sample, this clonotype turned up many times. CDR3: CASSDGSGQIYEQYF. In DNA, the CDR3 is TGTGCCAGCAGTGATGGTTCAGGACAGATCTACGAGCAGTACTTC. The rearrangement uses TRBV6-1 and TRBJ2-7; TRBD1 might be the D (6 bases). The CDR3 contains 15 residues. The V and J ends lost 3 bases and 3 bases respectively, with 15 bases between them. Germline CDR1 MNHNS, CDR2 SASEGT.

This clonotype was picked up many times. CDR3 bases: TGTGCCAGCAGCTTAACGGGGGGGGGCTTATCAGATACGCAGTATTTT. It yields the protein CASSLTGGGLSDTQYF. The V call is TRBV7-2, the J call TRBJ2-3; 8 bases are shared with TRBD2. Losses at the gene ends were 2 bases for V and 4 bases for J; bases not matched to a gene: 8. The CDR3 extends over 16 amino acids. Germline V gene data show CDR1 as SGHTA and CDR2 as FQGNSA. The whole variable domain, remainder taken from reference TRBV7-2 and TRBJ2-3, is GAGVSQSPSNKVTEKGKDVELRCDPISGHTALYWYRQSLGQGLEFLIYFQGNSAPDKSGLPSDRFSAERTGGSVSTLTIQRTQQEDSAVYLCASSLTGGGLSDTQYFGPGTRLTVL.

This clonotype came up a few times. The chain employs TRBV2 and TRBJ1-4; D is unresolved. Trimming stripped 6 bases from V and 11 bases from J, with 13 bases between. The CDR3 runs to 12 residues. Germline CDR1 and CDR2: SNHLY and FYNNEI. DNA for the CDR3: TGTGCCAGCAGCGTGGACGGGGAGAAACTGTTTTTT. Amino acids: CASSVDGEKLFF.

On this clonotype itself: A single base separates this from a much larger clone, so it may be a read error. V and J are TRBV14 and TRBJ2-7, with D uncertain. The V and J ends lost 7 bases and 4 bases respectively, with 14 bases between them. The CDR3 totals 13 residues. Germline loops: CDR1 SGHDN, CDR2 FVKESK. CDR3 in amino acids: CASNLAIGYEQYF. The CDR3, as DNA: TGTGCCAGCAACCTCGCGATTGGGTACGAGCAGTACTTC.

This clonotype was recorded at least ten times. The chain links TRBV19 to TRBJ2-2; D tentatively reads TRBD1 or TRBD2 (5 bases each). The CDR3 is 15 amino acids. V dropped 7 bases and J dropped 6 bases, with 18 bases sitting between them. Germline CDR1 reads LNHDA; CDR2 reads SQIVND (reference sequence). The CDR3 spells CASNPGRDRPGELFF. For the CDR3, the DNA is TGTGCCAGTAACCCAGGGAGAGATAGGCCCGGGGAGCTGTTTTTT.

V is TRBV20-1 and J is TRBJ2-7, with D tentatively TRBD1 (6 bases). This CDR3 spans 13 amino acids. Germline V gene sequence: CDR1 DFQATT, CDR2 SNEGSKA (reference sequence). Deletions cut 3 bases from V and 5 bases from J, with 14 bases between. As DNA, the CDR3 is TGCAGTGCTAGGAAGGGGGAGCTCCACGAGCAGTACTTC. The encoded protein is CSARKGELHEQYF.

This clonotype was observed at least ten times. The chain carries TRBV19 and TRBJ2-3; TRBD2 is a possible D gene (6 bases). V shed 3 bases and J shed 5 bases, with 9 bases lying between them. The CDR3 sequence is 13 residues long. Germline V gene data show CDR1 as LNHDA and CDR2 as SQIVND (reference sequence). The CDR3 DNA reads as TGTGCCAGTAGTATTCGGGGGAGAGATACGCAGTATTTT. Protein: CASSIRGRDTQYF.

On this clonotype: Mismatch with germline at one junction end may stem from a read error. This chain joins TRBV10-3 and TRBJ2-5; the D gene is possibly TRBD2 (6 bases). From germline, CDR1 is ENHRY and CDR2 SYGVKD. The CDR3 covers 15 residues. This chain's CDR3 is CAIRTGDRVQGTQYF. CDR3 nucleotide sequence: TGTGCCATCAGGACGGGAGATAGAGTACAAGGGACCCAGTACTTC.

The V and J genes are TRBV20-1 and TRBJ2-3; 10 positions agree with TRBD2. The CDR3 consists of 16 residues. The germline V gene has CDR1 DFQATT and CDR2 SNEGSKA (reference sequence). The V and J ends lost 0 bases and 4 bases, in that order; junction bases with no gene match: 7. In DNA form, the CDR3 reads TGCAGTGCTAGAGATCAAGCGGGGGGGCCTCCAGATACGCAGTATTTT. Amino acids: CSARDQAGGPPDTQYF.

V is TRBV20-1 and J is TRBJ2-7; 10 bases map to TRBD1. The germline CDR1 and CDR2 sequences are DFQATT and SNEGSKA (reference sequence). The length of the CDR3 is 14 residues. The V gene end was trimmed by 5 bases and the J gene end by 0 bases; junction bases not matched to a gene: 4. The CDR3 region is CSALGDRGSYEQYF. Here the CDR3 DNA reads TGCAGTGCTTTAGGGGACAGGGGCTCCTACGAGCAGTACTTC.

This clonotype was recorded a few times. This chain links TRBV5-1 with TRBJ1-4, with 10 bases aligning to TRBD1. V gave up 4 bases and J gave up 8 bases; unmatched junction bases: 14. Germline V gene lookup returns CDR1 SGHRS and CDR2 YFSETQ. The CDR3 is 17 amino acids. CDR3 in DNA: TGCGCCAGCAGCCCCAACTTTTTGACAGGGGGCCGGGAAAAACTGTTTTTT. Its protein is CASSPNFLTGGREKLFF.

CDR3 in amino acids: CSAIFGGSMDIQYF. DNA of the CDR3: TGCAGTGCTATTTTTGGAGGGAGTATGGACATTCAGTACTTC. V usage is TRBV20-1 and J usage is TRBJ2-4; possibly TRBD2 for D (6 bases). CDR3 length: 14 amino acids. The V end lost 4 bases, the J end lost 8 bases, and 18 bases lay between the germline ends. The germline CDR1 and CDR2 sequences are DFQATT and SNEGSKA (reference sequence).

The CDR3 nucleotides read TGCAGCGCTCCGGTGGGTACGCAGTATTTT. The encoded protein is CSAPVGTQYF. The chain combines TRBV29-1 with TRBJ2-3; D call uncertain. The length of the CDR3 is 10 residues. Per the germline V gene, CDR1 is SQVTM and CDR2 is ANQGSEA. V lost 7 bases and J 8 bases, leaving 10 bases between the germline ends.

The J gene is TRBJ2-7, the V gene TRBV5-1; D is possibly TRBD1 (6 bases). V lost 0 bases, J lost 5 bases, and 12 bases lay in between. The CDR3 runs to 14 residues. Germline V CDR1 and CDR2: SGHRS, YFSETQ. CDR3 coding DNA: TGCGCCAGCAGCTTGGCCGCAGGGGACCACGAGCAGTACTTC. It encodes CASSLAAGDHEQYF.

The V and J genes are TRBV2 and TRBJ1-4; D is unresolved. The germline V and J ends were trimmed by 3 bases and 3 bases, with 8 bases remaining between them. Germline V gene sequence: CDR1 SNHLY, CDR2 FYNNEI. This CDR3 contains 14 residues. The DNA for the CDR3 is TGTGCCAGCAGTGATGGGGAGGCTAATGAAAAACTGTTTTTT. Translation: CASSDGEANEKLFF. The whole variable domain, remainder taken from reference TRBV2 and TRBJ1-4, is EPEVTQTPSHQVTQMGQEVILRCVPISNHLYFYWYRQILGQKVEFLVSFYNNEISEKSEIFDDQFSVERPDGSNFTLKIRSTKLEDSAMYFCASSDGEANEKLFFGSGTQLSVL.

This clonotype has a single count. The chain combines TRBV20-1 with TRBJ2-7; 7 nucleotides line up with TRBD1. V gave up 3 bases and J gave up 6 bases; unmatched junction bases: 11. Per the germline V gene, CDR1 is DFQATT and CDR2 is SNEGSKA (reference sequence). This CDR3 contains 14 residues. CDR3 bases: TGCAGTGCTAGCCCCCGGACAGGCTCTGGCGAGCAGTACTTC. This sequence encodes CSASPRTGSGEQYF.

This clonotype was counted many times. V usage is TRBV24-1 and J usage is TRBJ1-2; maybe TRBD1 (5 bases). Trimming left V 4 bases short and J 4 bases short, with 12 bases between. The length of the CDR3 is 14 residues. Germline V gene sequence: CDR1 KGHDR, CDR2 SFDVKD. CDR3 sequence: CATSEARQSYGYTF. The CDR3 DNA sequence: TGTGCCACCAGTGAGGCCAGACAGTCCTATGGCTACACCTTC.

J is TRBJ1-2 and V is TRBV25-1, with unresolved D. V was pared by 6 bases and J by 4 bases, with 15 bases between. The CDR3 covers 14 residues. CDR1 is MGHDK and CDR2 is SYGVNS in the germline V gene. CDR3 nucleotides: TGTGCCAGCAGGCCCAAGGAAACTTCCTATGGCTACACCTTC. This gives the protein CASRPKETSYGYTF.

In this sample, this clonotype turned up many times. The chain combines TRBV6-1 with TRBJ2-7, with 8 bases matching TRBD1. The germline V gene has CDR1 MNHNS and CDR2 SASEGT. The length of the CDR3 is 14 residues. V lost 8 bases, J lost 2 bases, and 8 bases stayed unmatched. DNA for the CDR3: TGTGCCAGCCAAAAACAGGGGGTTCCCTACGAGCAGTACTTC. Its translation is CASQKQGVPYEQYF.

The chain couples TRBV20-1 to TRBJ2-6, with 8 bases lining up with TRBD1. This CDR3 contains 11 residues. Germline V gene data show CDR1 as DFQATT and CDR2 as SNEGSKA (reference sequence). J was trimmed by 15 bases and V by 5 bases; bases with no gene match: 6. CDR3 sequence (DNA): TGCAGTGCTTTGTCCGACAGGGGCCTGACTTTC. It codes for CSALSDRGLTF.

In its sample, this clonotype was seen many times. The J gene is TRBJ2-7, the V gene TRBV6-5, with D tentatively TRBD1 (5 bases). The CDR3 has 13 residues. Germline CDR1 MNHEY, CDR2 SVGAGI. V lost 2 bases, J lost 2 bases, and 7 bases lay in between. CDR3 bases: TGTGCCAGCAGTTACCGACAGACCTACGAGCAGTACTTC. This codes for CASSYRQTYEQYF.

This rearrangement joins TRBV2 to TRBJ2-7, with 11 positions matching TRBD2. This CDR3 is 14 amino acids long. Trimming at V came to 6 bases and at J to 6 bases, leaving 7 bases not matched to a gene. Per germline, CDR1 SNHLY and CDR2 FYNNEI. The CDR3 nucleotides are TGTGCCAGCAGGAGCCCTAGCGGGGGGTTCGAGCAGTACTTC. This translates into CASRSPSGGFEQYF.